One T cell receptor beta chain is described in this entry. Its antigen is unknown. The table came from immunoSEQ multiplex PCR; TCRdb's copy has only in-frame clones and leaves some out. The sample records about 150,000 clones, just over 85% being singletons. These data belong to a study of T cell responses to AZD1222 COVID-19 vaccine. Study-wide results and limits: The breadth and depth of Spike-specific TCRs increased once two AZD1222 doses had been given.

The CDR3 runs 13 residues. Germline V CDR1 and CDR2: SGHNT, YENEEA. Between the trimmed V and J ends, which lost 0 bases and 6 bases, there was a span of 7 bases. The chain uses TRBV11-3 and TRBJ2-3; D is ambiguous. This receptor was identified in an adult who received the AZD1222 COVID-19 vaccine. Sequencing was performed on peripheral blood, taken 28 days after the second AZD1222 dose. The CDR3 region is CASSLDPRDTQYF. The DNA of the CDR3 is TGTGCCAGCAGCTTAGACCCCCGGGATACGCAGTATTTT.